This entry lists 31 T cell receptor beta chains sequenced from one sample in a study of cytomegalovirus exposure and HLA in healthy donors. Produced via immunoSEQ multiplex PCR; TCRdb's table is partial and in-frame only. The table shows about 360,000 clones, with 86% occurring only once. Sequenced input: PBMCs. The receptor set was obtained from a woman under 30 in good health and CMV-seronegative.

The chain recombines TRBV11-2 with TRBJ2-7; perhaps TRBD2 as D (6 bases). V lost 5 bases and J lost 3, with 11 bases in between. The length of the CDR3 is 13 residues. Per the germline V gene, CDR1 is SGHAT and CDR2 is FQNNGV. CDR3 in amino acids: CASSPGLFYEQYF. DNA of the CDR3: TGTGCCAGCAGCCCGGGACTTTTCTACGAGCAGTACTTC.

This clone was counted between two and nine times. The V call is TRBV9, the J call TRBJ2-7, with 7 bases that match TRBD2. After removal of 0 bases from V and 0 bases from J, the junction contained 3 bases not matched to a gene. Germline CDR1 is SGDLS and CDR2 is YYNGEE. The CDR3 runs 15 residues. The CDR3 region is CASSVGRTSSYEQYF. The CDR3 nucleotides read TGTGCCAGCAGCGTAGGCAGGACTAGCTCCTACGAGCAGTACTTC.

The rearrangement links TRBV4-1 to TRBJ2-7, with 9 bases fitting TRBD2. Germline V gene sequence: CDR1 MGHRA, CDR2 YSYEKL. The CDR3 sequence is 16 residues long. J was trimmed by 0 bases and V by 0 bases; bases with no gene match: 3. CDR3 DNA: TGCGCCAGCAGCCAAGAGGGCGGGAGGGCCTCCTACGAGCAGTACTTC. Encoded protein: CASSQEGGRASYEQYF.

This clone was picked up one time. CDR3 region: CASSLGTSGRSSSYEQYF. CDR3 DNA sequence: TGTGCCAGCAGCCTTGGGACTAGCGGGCGTTCGAGCTCCTACGAGCAGTACTTC. The J gene is TRBJ2-7, the V gene TRBV5-4; 12 nucleotides agree with TRBD2. Trimming removed 4 bases from V and 0 bases from J; junction bases left unmatched: 11. Germline values: CDR1 SGHNT, CDR2 YYREEE (reference sequence). The CDR3 consists of 18 residues.

The V gene is TRBV5-1, the J gene TRBJ2-7, with TRBD1 matching over 10 bases. J lost 5 bases, V lost 0 bases, and 8 bases had no gene match. This CDR3 has 16 amino acids. The germline V gene encodes CDR1 SGHRS and CDR2 YFSETQ. The CDR3 sequence: CASSLAPDRGVHEQYF. DNA for the CDR3: TGCGCCAGCAGCTTGGCTCCGGACAGGGGGGTTCACGAGCAGTACTTC.

This clone was counted only a few times. J is TRBJ1-1 and V is TRBV20-1, with a tentative D call TRBD1 (6 bases). V gave up 3 bases and J gave up 6 bases, with 8 bases separating them. The CDR3 covers 11 residues. Germline CDR1 DFQATT, CDR2 SNEGSKA (reference sequence). As DNA, the CDR3 is TGCAGTGCTAGGAGGGGGTCTGAAGCTTTCTTT. Translation gives CSARRGSEAFF.

In DNA form, the CDR3 reads TGTGCCACCAGCAGAGATATTGCGGGAGTTGCCTCCTACGAGCAGTACTTC. Translation gives CATSRDIAGVASYEQYF. The chain recombines TRBV15 with TRBJ2-7; 7 bases align to TRBD2. After removal of 0 bases from V and 0 bases from J, the junction contained 8 bases not matched to a gene. This CDR3 spans 17 amino acids. The V gene's germline CDR1 is LNHNV and CDR2 YYDKDF (reference sequence). The whole variable domain, remainder taken from reference TRBV15 and TRBJ2-7, is DAMVIQNPRYQVTQFGKPVTLSCSQTLNHNVMYWYQQKSSQAPKLLFHYYDKDFNNEADTPDNFQSRRPNTSFCFLDIRSPGLGDTAMYLCATSRDIAGVASYEQYFGPGTRLTVT.

CDR3 sequence (DNA): TGTGCCAGCAGCTCACCTTCCGACGGACTAGCGGGGGAGGAGACCCAGTACTTC. It encodes CASSSPSDGLAGEETQYF. This chain uses TRBV7-9 with TRBJ2-5, with 13 bases lining up with TRBD2. V lost 4 bases and J lost 5; bases outside the gene matches: 13. The V gene's germline CDR1 is SEHNR and CDR2 FQNEAQ (reference sequence). The CDR3 length is 18 residues.

The chain couples TRBV28 to TRBJ2-1, with 11 bases fitting TRBD2. The CDR3 covers 19 residues. Unmatched junction bases numbered 14, after V lost 3 bases and J lost 4 bases. Germline CDR1 is MDHEN and CDR2 is SYDVKM. This CDR3 reads CASSFSPSSGRGRYNEQFF. Here the CDR3 DNA reads TGTGCCAGCAGTTTTTCCCCAAGTAGCGGGAGGGGCCGATACAATGAGCAGTTCTTC.

This chain joins TRBV30 and TRBJ1-2; D is possibly TRBD1 (6 bases). V was shortened by 7 bases and J by 6 bases, with 18 bases between the two germline ends. CDR1 and CDR2 (germline): GTSNPN, SVGIG (reference sequence). The CDR3 is 13 residues long. In DNA form, the CDR3 reads TGTGCCTCTACCGAGGGGGGGATCGATGGCTACACCTTC. Translating it yields CASTEGGIDGYTF.

This chain uses TRBV7-6 with TRBJ1-1; TRBD1 agrees at 10 bases. CDR1 and CDR2 (germline): SGHVS, FNYEAQ. The CDR3 spans 15 residues. J gave up 6 bases and V 3 bases, and 7 bases lay outside the gene matches. The CDR3 sequence: CASSFGDRGRAEAFF. CDR3 in DNA: TGTGCCAGCAGCTTCGGAGACAGGGGGCGGGCTGAAGCTTTCTTT.

V usage is TRBV25-1 and J usage is TRBJ2-1, with 7 positions matching TRBD2. V lost 1 base to trimming and J lost 2 bases; unmatched junction nucleotides: 5. Germline lookup yields CDR1 MGHDK and CDR2 SYGVNS. CDR3 size: 16 residues. CDR3 DNA sequence: TGTGCCAGCAGTGAATGGCGGGAGCGACCCTACAATGAGCAGTTCTTC. Amino acids: CASSEWRERPYNEQFF.

Comment on this clone: The same CDR3 arises from other DNA sequences in this sample as well. CDR3: CASSLGQNTGELFF. The CDR3 region has the DNA TGTGCCAGCAGCTTGGGACAGAACACCGGGGAGCTGTTTTTT. V usage is TRBV5-4 and J usage is TRBJ2-2; D remains unclear. There are 14 residues in the CDR3. Germline lookup yields CDR1 SGHNT and CDR2 YYREEE (reference sequence). V lost 0 bases, J lost 1 base, and 4 bases lay in between.

The V and J genes are TRBV29-1 and TRBJ2-1; tentatively, D is TRBD1 (7 bases). The CDR3 length is 16 residues. V lost 3 bases and J lost 0, with 15 bases in between. From germline, CDR1 is SQVTM and CDR2 ANQGSEA. Here the CDR3 DNA reads TGCAGCGTTGACGGAACGCGGGACAGCTCCTACAATGAGCAGTTCTTC. This codes for CSVDGTRDSSYNEQFF.

The V and J genes are TRBV6-1 and TRBJ1-5, with 8 bases identical to TRBD1. Per the germline V gene, CDR1 is MNHNS and CDR2 is SASEGT. V shed 0 bases, J shed 4 bases, and the junction held 2 bases outside the gene matches. This CDR3 comprises 15 residues. DNA for the CDR3: TGTGCCAGCAGTGAAGCGCGGACAGGGAATCAGCCCCAGCATTTT. This encodes CASSEARTGNQPQHF.

The CDR3 DNA is TGCAGCGTTGAGGGTACAGGGCCAGACATGGGTATCATGCAAGAGACCCAGTACTTC. Translation: CSVEGTGPDMGIMQETQYF. The chain links TRBV29-1 to TRBJ2-5; a weak D match, TRBD1 (6 bases). CDR3 length: 19 amino acids. CDR1 and CDR2 from the germline V gene are SQVTM and ANQGSEA. Trimming took off 3 bases at V and 2 bases at J, with 28 bases between the two ends.

This rearrangement joins TRBV5-4 to TRBJ1-2, with 9 bases fitting TRBD1. Per germline, CDR1 SGHNT and CDR2 YYREEE (reference sequence). The CDR3 is made up of 15 amino acids. V was clipped by 4 bases and J by 6 bases; unmatched bases: 10. The CDR3 is CASSRWTGEVDGYTF. CDR3 sequence (DNA): TGTGCCAGCAGCAGATGGACAGGGGAGGTCGATGGCTACACCTTC.

The rearrangement links TRBV15 to TRBJ1-2; D possibly corresponds to TRBD1 (5 bases). The CDR3 is 13 residues long. The germline V gene has CDR1 LNHNV and CDR2 YYDKDF (reference sequence). Trimming shortened V by 5 bases and J by 8 bases, and 15 bases separated the two germline ends. This CDR3 reads CATSSRQGEGYTF. The CDR3 nucleotides read TGTGCCACCAGCTCTCGCCAGGGTGAGGGCTACACCTTC.

The chain recombines TRBV29-1 with TRBJ2-7, with D possibly TRBD2 on 7 matching bases. The CDR3 consists of 13 residues. CDR1 is SQVTM and CDR2 is ANQGSEA in the germline V gene. V lost 4 bases to trimming and J lost 3 bases, with 13 bases between them. CDR3: CSVAAGAGYEQYF. In DNA form, the CDR3 reads TGCAGCGTTGCGGCGGGGGCGGGCTACGAGCAGTACTTC.

J is TRBJ2-7 and V is TRBV6-5, with 9 bases matching TRBD2. The CDR3 runs to 16 residues. Germline V gene lookup returns CDR1 MNHEY and CDR2 SVGAGI. V lost 2 bases and J lost 3; bases outside the gene matches: 8. The CDR3 DNA reads as TGTGCCAGCAGTTACGGTTGGCGGGGGGGCTTCTACGAGCAGTACTTC. Amino acid sequence: CASSYGWRGGFYEQYF.

V and J are TRBV19 and TRBJ2-7; 10 bases map to TRBD2. This CDR3 is built from 15 residues. J gave up 12 bases and V 4 bases, and 15 bases lay outside the gene matches. Germline CDR1 and CDR2: LNHDA and SQIVND (reference sequence). The CDR3 DNA sequence: TGTGCCAGTAGTACGCCCTCCACTAGCGGGACTACGATGTACTTC. Protein: CASSTPSTSGTTMYF.

The chain joins TRBV9 to TRBJ2-3, with D perhaps TRBD2 (5 bases). Germline CDR1 and CDR2: SGDLS and YYNGEE. The CDR3 extends over 16 amino acids. V was pared by 0 bases and J by 0 bases, with 11 bases between. CDR3 nucleotide sequence: TGTGCCAGCAGCGTAGCACTAGTTCACAGCACAGATACGCAGTATTTT. Translated, it gives CASSVALVHSTDTQYF.

V and J are TRBV4-2 and TRBJ2-1, with 11 positions matching TRBD2. With V trimmed by 3 bases and J by 4 bases, 2 bases remained unmatched. The CDR3 totals 15 residues. Germline V CDR1 and CDR2: LGHNA, YNFKEQ. CDR3 sequence: CASSQTSGDYNEQFF. The CDR3 DNA sequence: TGTGCCAGCAGCCAGACTAGCGGGGATTACAATGAGCAGTTCTTC.

The gene calls are TRBV5-8 and TRBJ2-5; D ambiguous. Germline V gene data show CDR1 as SGHTS and CDR2 as YDEGEE. The V and J ends lost 4 bases and 5 bases respectively, with 15 bases between them. This CDR3 is 14 amino acids long. CDR3 in DNA: TGTGCCAGCAGCCCCAGGATGGATGTGGAGACCCAGTACTTC. Protein: CASSPRMDVETQYF.

The gene calls are TRBV6-5 and TRBJ1-3; TRBD1 matches 8 bases. CDR1 and CDR2 from the germline V gene are MNHEY and SVGAGI. CDR3 length: 14 residues. With 6 bases clipped from V and 7 bases from J, the junction kept 8 bases outside the gene matches. The CDR3 is CASRTGAPQNTIYF. CDR3 DNA sequence: TGTGCCAGCAGGACAGGGGCTCCACAGAACACCATATATTTT.

The V and J genes are TRBV7-8 and TRBJ1-1; 10 bases line up with TRBD1. V trimming: 0 bases; J trimming: 10 bases; junction bases outside the gene matches: 8. CDR3 size: 15 residues. Germline V CDR1 and CDR2: SGHVS, FQNEAQ. In DNA form, the CDR3 reads TGTGCCAGCAGCTTAGCCCTGACAGGGGGCGCGATAGCTTTCTTT. This sequence encodes CASSLALTGGAIAFF.

V usage is TRBV7-9 and J usage is TRBJ1-5; no definite D call. The V gene's germline CDR1 is SEHNR and CDR2 FQNEAQ (reference sequence). The CDR3 is made up of 15 amino acids. V was shortened by 4 bases and J by 4 bases, with 14 bases between the two germline ends. CDR3 residues: CASSSDRVGNQPQHF. The CDR3 DNA reads TGTGCCAGCAGCTCCGACCGTGTCGGGAATCAGCCCCAGCATTTT. The full variable domain, completed using reference TRBV7-9 and TRBJ1-5, is DTGVSQNPRHKITKRGQNVTFRCDPISEHNRLYWYRQTLGQGPEFLTYFQNEAQLEKSRLLSDRFSAERPKGSFSTLEIQRTEQGDSAMYLCASSSDRVGNQPQHFGDGTRLSIL.

This clone was seen once. The J gene is TRBJ2-5, the V gene TRBV15, with 10 bases matching TRBD2. CDR3 length: 15 residues. Germline CDR1 and CDR2: LNHNV and YYDKDF (reference sequence). Trimming removed 3 bases from V and 5 bases from J; junction bases left unmatched: 6. CDR3 in amino acids: CATSRGSGGLETQYF. The CDR3, as DNA: TGTGCCACCAGCAGGGGTAGCGGGGGGTTGGAGACCCAGTACTTC.

V is TRBV6-1 and J is TRBJ2-1, with 7 bases identical to TRBD1. The CDR3 has 15 residues. The trim removed 2 bases at V and 9 bases at J, leaving 10 bases unmatched. Per germline, CDR1 MNHNS and CDR2 SASEGT. The CDR3 sequence: CASSEMAGGNSEQFF. CDR3 coding DNA: TGTGCCAGCAGTGAAATGGCAGGGGGTAACAGTGAGCAGTTCTTC.

This chain uses TRBV6-1 with TRBJ1-6; D may be TRBD1 (6 bases). The germline gives CDR1 MNHNS, CDR2 SASEGT. The germline V and J ends were trimmed by 7 bases and 2 bases, with 12 bases remaining between them. The CDR3 runs to 15 residues. CDR3: CASNRGGAYNSPLHF. The CDR3 DNA is TGTGCCAGCAACCGAGGGGGTGCCTATAATTCACCCCTCCACTTT.

This chain uses TRBV28 with TRBJ2-4; D might be TRBD1 (5 bases). The CDR3 totals 16 residues. From germline, CDR1 is MDHEN and CDR2 SYDVKM. Deletions cut 6 bases from V and 2 bases from J, with 17 bases between. The CDR3, as DNA: TGTGCCAGCAGCCCGACAGACCAAGCTCCCAAAAACATTCAGTACTTC. As protein: CASSPTDQAPKNIQYF.